This TCR beta chain originates from a study of T-cell memory formation after mild COVID-19. Constant-segment-primed 5'RACE gave TCR alpha and TCR beta cDNA libraries with sample barcodes and UMIs. TCRdb re-derived calls from the 5' RACE reads in MiXCR, one entry per CDR3 protein. The sample records tens of thousands of distinct CDR3 sequences, over 13% being singletons. V lost 5 bases and J lost 5; bases outside the gene matches: 7. The CDR3 has 14 residues. CDR1 and CDR2 (germline): LGHNA, YNFKEQ. Whole-study findings and limits: For contracting clones, CD4+ ones sat mainly in CM and EM, CD8+ in EMRA. Nothing showed for sure that second-wave clones peaking on day 37 were SARS-CoV-2 specific.

The table lists this clonotype with a few counts. Its antigen remains unknown. The clonotype comes from a young man who had mild COVID-19 (a few samples of this study predate the infection). Cell type and time point are not known. V gene TRBV4-2 combines with J gene TRBJ2-7; TRBD1 matches 9 bases. Specimen: PBMCs or a T cell subset sorted from them (not recorded which). The CDR3 loop is CASSTRTGVDEQYF. CDR3 sequence (DNA): TGTGCCAGCAGCACACGGACAGGGGTCGACGAGCAGTACTTC.